The rows below give T cell receptor beta chains drawn from one sample of a study of T cells in Graves' hyperthyroidism and ophthalmopathy. TCRdb reprocessed the multiplex PCR reads with MiXCR, giving one entry per CDR3 protein. The sample lists a few hundred thousand distinct CDR3 sequences, 18% occurring once. Sequenced sample: blood. Receptors were obtained from a man between 18 and 35 years old with Graves' ophthalmopathy. Each CDR3 is given with its conserved first and last residue. A D gene is named only where the DNA matches it firmly. Part of the rows lack a size; the others show once, few, many or a class for expanded clones.

>TRBV4-1|NA|NA|TRBJ1-2
TGCGCCAGCAGCCGGTCCGTGCTAGGGGTCGGAGGCTACACCTTC
CASSRSVLGVGGYTF
>TRBV7-9|NA|many|TRBJ2-5
TGTGCCAGCAGCTTAGCCACCCTGGAGGAGACCCAGTACTTC
CASSLATLEETQYF
>TRBV2|NA|NA|TRBJ2-5
TGTGCCAGCAGTCTCAGGGCCCGAGGGGAGACCCAGTACTTC
CASSLRARGETQYF
>TRBV3-1|NA|few|TRBJ1-4
TGTGCCAGCAGCCAAAGACCCATTTTGAATGAAAAACTGTTTTTT
CASSQRPILNEKLFF
>TRBV6-2/TRBV6-3|NA|once|TRBJ2-1
TGTGCCAGCAGTGACACGTTAGTAAACCGCTCCTACAATGAGCAGTTCTTC
CASSDTLVNRSYNEQFF
>TRBV7-9|NA|NA|TRBJ1-4
TGTGCCAGCAGCTTAGGGGCAGATGAAAAACTGTTTTTT
CASSLGADEKLFF
>TRBV5-1|NA|many|TRBJ1-4
TGCGCCAGCAGCTTGGAGGGACTGAATAATGAAAAACTGTTTTTT
CASSLEGLNNEKLFF
>TRBV27|TRBD1|NA|TRBJ2-7
TGTGCCAGCCGCTCCGCCGGGACAGGGTCCTACGAGCAGTACTTC
CASRSAGTGSYEQYF
>TRBV5-6|NA|few|TRBJ1-2
TGTGCCAGCAGCCCCGGACGGGAAACCTATGGCTACACCTTC
CASSPGRETYGYTF
>TRBV13|NA|few|TRBJ1-6
TGTGCCAGCAGCTTCGGGGGGGCAGAAAATTCACCCCTCCACTTT
CASSFGGAENSPLHF
>TRBV6-1|NA|many|TRBJ1-2
TGTGCCAGCAGTGGAGGGCAGGGAAGAATCTATGGCTACACCTTC
CASSGGQGRIYGYTF
>TRBV5-4|NA|few|TRBJ2-5
TGTGCCAGCAGCCTCCCTAGCGCGGAGACCCAGTACTTC
CASSLPSAETQYF
>TRBV3-1|NA|many|TRBJ2-7
TGTGCCAGCAGCCAAGAAGCGACAGGTTACGAGCAGTACTTC
CASSQEATGYEQYF
>TRBV5-1|NA|many|TRBJ2-7
TGCGCCAGCAGCTGGGGGGCAGGGGCGTACGAGCAGTACTTC
CASSWGAGAYEQYF
>TRBV27|NA|few|TRBJ2-7
TGTGCCAGCAGTTTAGCCCGGGGCCTCGAGCAGTACTTC
CASSLARGLEQYF
>TRBV29-1|TRBD1|NA|TRBJ2-1
TGCAGCGTTGAAGGGACAGGGCGAATCAATGAGCAGTTCTTC
CSVEGTGRINEQFF
>TRBV20-1|NA|NA|TRBJ2-7
TGCAGTGCTAGTGTTAGCGGAAGATCCTACGAGCAGTACTTC
CSASVSGRSYEQYF
>TRBV20-1|TRBD2|many|TRBJ2-5
TGCAGTGCTAGCTCTAGCGGGGGGGCTGAGTACTTC
CSASSSGGAEYF
>TRBV2|NA|few|TRBJ1-3
TGTGCCAGCAGTGCCGAAGTAAGGGACTCTGGAAACACCATATATTTT
CASSAEVRDSGNTIYF
>TRBV10-3|TRBD2|NA|TRBJ2-7
TGTGCCATCAAAACTAGCGGGAACTACGAGCAGTACTTC
CAIKTSGNYEQYF
>TRBV2|NA|NA|TRBJ2-5
TGTGCCAGCAGAGACAGGGAGGGTGAGACCCAGTACTTC
CASRDREGETQYF
>TRBV4-2|NA|many|TRBJ2-7
TGTGCCAGCAGCCAAGATTCGGGGGCACAGAATTACGAGCAGTACTTC
CASSQDSGAQNYEQYF
>TRBV5-1|TRBD1|many|TRBJ2-3
TGTGCCAGCAGTTTACAGGGGACAGATACGCAGTATTTT
CASSLQGTDTQYF
>TRBV10-3|NA|many|TRBJ2-3
TGTGCCATCAGTGAGTCGAGTGTTGCAGGGTGGTTTTCACCAGATACGCAGTATTTT
CAISESSVAGWFSPDTQYF
>TRBV9|NA|NA|TRBJ2-6
TGTGCCAGCAGCAGCACTCGGTTCTCTGGGGCCAACGTCCTGACTTTC
CASSSTRFSGANVLTF
>TRBV2|NA|NA|TRBJ2-6
TGTGCCAGCAGTTTCCCGGGTCTCATACACTCTGGGGCCAACGTCCTGACTTTC
CASSFPGLIHSGANVLTF
>TRBV12-3/TRBV12-4|NA|many|TRBJ2-3
TGTGCCAGCAGTTTAGCGGGGGTCTCTAGCACAGATACGCAGTATTTT
CASSLAGVSSTDTQYF
>TRBV3-1|TRBD1|NA|TRBJ2-7
TGTGCCAGCAGCCAAGGCGAGACAGGGGGCGCGACCGAGCAGTACTTC
CASSQGETGGATEQYF
>TRBV7-4|NA|NA|TRBJ1-5
TGTGCCAGCGAACGCGGGAGGGCCGCTGATAGCAATCAGCCCCAGCATTTT
CASERGRAADSNQPQHF
>TRBV19|NA|NA|TRBJ1-1
TGTGCCAGTAGGATGGGGGGGGGAAGGAACACTGAAGCTTTCTTT
CASRMGGGRNTEAFF
>TRBV6-1|NA|few|TRBJ1-3
TGTGCCAGCAGGCCTACCGGGACCCTCTCTGGAAACACCATATATTTT
CASRPTGTLSGNTIYF
>TRBV7-2|TRBD1|few|TRBJ1-5
TGTGCCAGCAGCTTACAGGGGGCCTGGAGCAATCAGCCCCAGCATTTT
CASSLQGAWSNQPQHF
>TRBV20-1|NA|many|TRBJ2-5
TGCAGTGTGCAGGGGTGGCAAGAGACCCAGTACTTC
CSVQGWQETQYF
>TRBV28|NA|many|TRBJ1-4
TGTGCCAGCAGTTTTCGTAGGACAAATGAAAAACTGTTTTTT
CASSFRRTNEKLFF
>TRBV4-1|TRBD2|few|TRBJ2-5
TGCGCCAGCAGCCAGGGGACTAGCGGCCAAGAGACCCAGTACTTC
CASSQGTSGQETQYF
>TRBV27|NA|many|TRBJ2-1
TGTGCCAGCAGTTTATCCGGGGCCCCCTACAATGAGCAGTTCTTC
CASSLSGAPYNEQFF
>TRBV7-2|NA|NA|TRBJ1-3
TGTGCCAGCAGCTTCTCAGGGGAACACACCATATATTTT
CASSFSGEHTIYF
>TRBV10-3|NA|NA|TRBJ1-1
TGTGCCATCAGTGACGGTGGGACTGAAGCTTTCTTT
CAISDGGTEAFF
>TRBV2|NA|many|TRBJ1-2
TGTGCCAGCAAAAAGGGTTGGAACTATGGCTACACCTTC
CASKKGWNYGYTF
>TRBV7-2|TRBD2|many|TRBJ2-1
TGTGCCAGCAGCTTCCCGCGGGGGCAGACGAGCGGGGGTGAGCAGTTCTTC
CASSFPRGQTSGGEQFF
>TRBV9|NA|few|TRBJ2-3
TGTGCCAGCAGCGTCGTCTCCGCAGATACGCAGTATTTT
CASSVVSADTQYF
>TRBV20-1|TRBD2|NA|TRBJ2-7
TGCAGTGCTTTTCATAGCGGGGATTCCTACGAGCAGTACTTC
CSAFHSGDSYEQYF
>TRBV4-1|NA|NA|TRBJ2-1
TGCGCCAGCAGCCAATGGCAGGGGCCTTATAATGAGCAGTTCTTC
CASSQWQGPYNEQFF
>TRBV7-9|NA|few|TRBJ1-1
TGTGCCAGCAGCTTAGAATACAGGGTTTTGGACACTGAAGCTTTCTTT
CASSLEYRVLDTEAFF
>TRBV20-1|NA|many|TRBJ2-5
TGCAGTGCCAATGGGGCGGGGAAAGAGACCCAGTACTTC
CSANGAGKETQYF
>TRBV9|TRBD1|many|TRBJ1-1
TGTGCCAGCAGCGTCGGGACAGGGGAATCGACCGGAGAAGCTTTCTTT
CASSVGTGESTGEAFF
>TRBV6-2/TRBV6-3|TRBD2|NA|TRBJ2-5
TGTGCCAGCAGTGGGGTAGCGGGGGGGCGAGAGACCCAGTACTTC
CASSGVAGGRETQYF
>TRBV11-2|NA|NA|TRBJ1-6
TGTGCCAGCAGCTTAGGGAGCCCCTTTTCACCCCTCCACTTT
CASSLGSPFSPLHF
>TRBV18|TRBD1|NA|TRBJ1-1
TGTCCCAGCTCAGAACAGGGGTCGGACACTGAAGCTTTCTTT
CPSSEQGSDTEAFF
>TRBV19|NA|NA|TRBJ2-6
TGTGCCAGTAGAATTGGACAGACTAGCTCTGGGGCCAACGTCCTGACTTTC
CASRIGQTSSGANVLTF
>TRBV5-5|NA|few|TRBJ2-3
TGTGCCAGCAGCTTGTACAGCCCTAGCACAGATACGCAGTATTTT
CASSLYSPSTDTQYF
>TRBV6-5|TRBD1|many|TRBJ1-5
TGTGCCAGCAGTTACTCGTCGCCCTGGACAGGGGGGAAGATTAGCAATCAGCCCCAGCATTTT
CASSYSSPWTGGKISNQPQHF
>TRBV15|TRBD1|many|TRBJ2-7
TGTGCCACCAGCAGAGACCCAACCGGGACAGGGGGAGACGAGCAGTACTTC
CATSRDPTGTGGDEQYF
>TRBV9|TRBD2|NA|TRBJ2-5
TGTGCCAGCAGCTCTAGCGGGAGGCGGGAGACCCAGTACTTC
CASSSSGRRETQYF
>TRBV2|NA|many|TRBJ1-5
TGTGCCAGCAGTGCGGCAACGGATAGCAATCAGCCCCAGCATTTT
CASSAATDSNQPQHF
>TRBV10-3|NA|many|TRBJ1-1
TGTGCCATCAGTGAGCACGGGAGGCCCTCCACTGAAGCTTTCTTT
CAISEHGRPSTEAFF
>TRBV27|NA|many|TRBJ2-7
TGTGCCAGCAGCCCAAGGAGGGACTCTGGCTACGAGCAGTACTTC
CASSPRRDSGYEQYF
>TRBV12-3/TRBV12-4|TRBD2|few|TRBJ2-2
TGTGCCCGCAGTAGCGGGGGTGGCCTCGGGGAGCTGTTTTTT
CARSSGGGLGELFF
>TRBV6-1|NA|once|TRBJ2-4
TGTGCCAGCAGTGAGACAGGAGGCATTCAGTACTTC
CASSETGGIQYF